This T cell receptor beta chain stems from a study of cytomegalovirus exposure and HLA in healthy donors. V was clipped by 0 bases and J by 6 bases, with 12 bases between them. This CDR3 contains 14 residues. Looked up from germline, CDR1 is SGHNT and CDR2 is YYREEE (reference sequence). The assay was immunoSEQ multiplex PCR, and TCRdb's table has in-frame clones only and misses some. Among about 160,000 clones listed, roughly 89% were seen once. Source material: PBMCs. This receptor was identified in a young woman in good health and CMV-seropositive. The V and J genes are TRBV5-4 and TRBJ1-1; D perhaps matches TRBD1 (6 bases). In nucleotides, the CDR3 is TGTGCCAGCAGCTTGGGAGGGGGGGGCTCTGAAGCTTTCTTT. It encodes CASSLGGGGSEAFF.